This T cell receptor (beta chain) stems from a study of T cells in Graves' hyperthyroidism and ophthalmopathy. Graves' hyperthyroidism was deemed stable absent ophthalmopathy progression within 18 months. The CDR3 runs to 14 residues. J lost 9 bases, V lost 2 bases, and 11 bases had no gene match. The germline CDR1 and CDR2 sequences are DFQATT and SNEGSKA (reference sequence). RNA transcripts were the template for amplifying TCR beta CDR3 regions. Carried out on the TCR CDR3, a first-round RT-PCR used the HTBI primer set. TCRdb independently ran MiXCR on the multiplex PCR reads; one entry per CDR3 protein. The table shows 600,000 to 650,000 distinct CDR3 sequences, with 15% to 20% occurring only once. Notes on the study in general: The model anticipated ophthalmopathy a median about 7.1 months pre-onset. By a 13 V-J model, ophthalmopathy was set apart from stable hyperthyroidism. In the blood, most expanded thyroid clonotypes above 0.001 appeared as well.

This clonotype was counted ten times or more. Its specificity is unknown. Sequenced sample: blood. This chain connects TRBV20-1 to TRBJ2-3; TRBD2 aligns across 7 bases. This sequence originates from a young woman with Graves' hyperthyroidism. The CDR3, as DNA: TGCAGTGCTAGACCCCTAGCGGTCACTTGGACGCAGTATTTT. This codes for CSARPLAVTWTQYF.